Below are 30 T cell receptor beta chains sequenced from a single sample in a study of T-cell reconstitution after alpha-beta-depleted transplantation in children. This sample's TCRbeta library carried unique molecular identifier barcodes. TCRdb itself ran the PCR reads through MiXCR, one entry per CDR3 protein. Among approximately 500,000 distinct CDR3 sequences listed, more than 20% were seen once. Sequencing was performed on PBMCs, taken before TCRalphabeta/CD19-depleted stem cell transplant. Every receptor here comes from a boy younger than two with Wiskott-Aldrich syndrome, due to receive a stem cell transplant.

The chain links TRBV5-5 to TRBJ2-7, with D possibly TRBD2 on 6 matching bases. The CDR3 covers 16 residues. Deletions cut 4 bases from V and 6 bases from J, with 23 bases between. The germline gives CDR1 SGHKS, CDR2 YYEKEE (reference sequence). CDR3 coding DNA: TGTGCCAGCAGCCCCCAGTGGCCTAGCGCTCTTCTCGAGCAGTACTTC. This encodes CASSPQWPSALLEQYF. Full variable domain (rest looked up from reference TRBV5-5 and TRBJ2-7): DAGVTQSPTHLIKTRGQQVTLRCSPISGHKSVSWYQQVLGQGPQFIFQYYEKEERGRGNFPDRFSARQFPNYSSELNVNALLLGDSALYLCASSPQWPSALLEQYFGPGTRLTVT.

The chain is built from TRBV5-1 and TRBJ1-1, with no clear D. Between the trimmed V and J ends, which lost 6 bases and 0 bases, there was a span of 9 bases. The CDR3 runs to 13 residues. Per the germline V gene, CDR1 is SGHRS and CDR2 is YFSETQ. The DNA of the CDR3 is TGCGCCAGCAAGATTACCATGAACACTGAAGCTTTCTTT. This encodes CASKITMNTEAFF.

This clonotype has only a few counts. This sequence joins TRBV29-1 and TRBJ2-3, with 7 bases aligning to TRBD2. The V segment lost 5 bases and the J segment 2 bases; nucleotides outside the gene matches: 1. Germline V lookup: CDR1 SQVTM, CDR2 ANQGSEA. The CDR3 runs 12 residues. The DNA for the CDR3 is TGCAGCGTTCAGCGGGACACAGATACGCAGTATTTT. Encoded protein: CSVQRDTDTQYF.

A remark on this clonotype: Its ends do not fully match the called genes, so a read error is possible. The chain carries TRBV11-2 and TRBJ2-3; D possibly corresponds to TRBD2 (6 bases). This CDR3 has 18 residues. CDR1 and CDR2 from the germline V gene are SGHAT and FQNNGV. The CDR3 region is CASSLGPSAEISTATQYF. In DNA, the CDR3 is TGTGCCAGCAGCTTAGGTCCTAGCGCGGAGATTTCCACAGCTACGCAGTATTTT.

This clonotype was seen many times. The chain carries TRBV10-3 and TRBJ1-2, with TRBD1 identical over 7 bases. With V trimmed by 2 bases and J by 7 bases, 4 bases remained unmatched. The CDR3 has 13 residues. CDR1 and CDR2 from the germline V gene are ENHRY and SYGVKD. This chain's CDR3 is CAISEDRESGYTF. CDR3 nucleotide sequence: TGTGCCATCAGTGAGGACAGGGAGAGTGGCTACACCTTC.

The chain carries TRBV3-1 and TRBJ2-2; TRBD1 matches at 7 bases. Germline assignment: CDR1 LGHDT and CDR2 YNNKEL (reference sequence). This CDR3 has 17 amino acids. The V gene end was trimmed by 0 bases and the J gene end by 0 bases; junction bases not matched to a gene: 4. The CDR3 sequence is CASSQDPTGTNTGELFF. The DNA for the CDR3 is TGTGCCAGCAGCCAAGACCCGACAGGGACGAACACCGGGGAGCTGTTTTTT.

This clonotype was detected a few times. The chain links TRBV20-1 to TRBJ2-1, with 13 bases matching TRBD2. CDR1 and CDR2 from the germline V gene are DFQATT and SNEGSKA (reference sequence). The CDR3 runs to 17 residues. V lost 2 bases to trimming and J lost 8 bases; unmatched junction nucleotides: 12. CDR3 coding DNA: TGCAGTGCTAGACCACTAGCGGGAGGGCAAGCCTTCGATGAGCAGTTCTTC. It encodes CSARPLAGGQAFDEQFF.

The J gene is TRBJ2-3, the V gene TRBV20-1, with TRBD1 as a possible D gene (6 bases). The V end was cut by 6 bases, the J end by 0 bases, with 10 bases between. The CDR3 is 13 amino acids. Per the germline V gene, CDR1 is DFQATT and CDR2 is SNEGSKA (reference sequence). The CDR3 reads CSAPRGSTDTQYF. In DNA, the CDR3 is TGCAGTGCCCCCAGGGGTAGCACAGATACGCAGTATTTT.

This clonotype was recorded a few times. The J gene is TRBJ1-1, the V gene TRBV5-1; D unclear. Germline V gives CDR1 SGHRS, CDR2 YFSETQ. This CDR3 region has 15 residues. Trimming pared 0 bases from V and 1 base from J, leaving 10 bases between. DNA of the CDR3: TGCGCCAGCAGCTTGGGGCTAGCGGGGAACACTGAAGCTTTCTTT. It translates to CASSLGLAGNTEAFF.

The chain couples TRBV12-3 or TRBV12-4 to TRBJ2-1; 14 bases map to TRBD2. V lost 7 bases and J lost 14; bases outside the gene matches: 13. The CDR3 is 15 residues long. The CDR3, as DNA: TGTGCCAGCACCCAGGGACTAGCGGGAGTTGGGGCAAAGTTCTTC. Protein product: CASTQGLAGVGAKFF.

This clonotype has more than one count but fewer than ten. The CDR3 region is CASRRGKSYEQYF. DNA for the CDR3: TGTGCCAGCAGACGGGGAAAGTCCTACGAGCAGTACTTC. J is TRBJ2-7 and V is TRBV28; D perhaps matches TRBD2 (5 bases). The CDR3 is made up of 13 amino acids. V gave up 6 bases and J gave up 1 base, with 10 bases separating them. Germline CDR1 and CDR2: MDHEN and SYDVKM.

The chain has TRBV5-1 and TRBJ2-1; 10 bases line up with TRBD2. Looked up from germline, CDR1 is SGHRS and CDR2 is YFSETQ. Trimming at V came to 6 bases and at J to 7 bases, leaving 7 bases not matched to a gene. The CDR3 sequence is 14 residues long. The CDR3 region has the DNA TGCGCCAGCAAGCGGGAGGGAGTGGTGAATGAGCAGTTCTTC. It is translated as CASKREGVVNEQFF.

The gene calls are TRBV6-5 and TRBJ2-2, with a weak D call TRBD2 (5 bases). CDR3 length: 12 residues. Trimming cost V 6 bases and J 6 bases, with 8 bases left between them. Germline V gene lookup returns CDR1 MNHEY and CDR2 SVGAGI. The CDR3 loop is CASRPRAGELFF. The DNA for the CDR3 is TGTGCCAGCAGGCCGAGGGCCGGGGAGCTGTTTTTT.

This clonotype has a handful of counts. V and J are TRBV5-5 and TRBJ2-2; weak D call: TRBD2 (6 bases). Germline lookup yields CDR1 SGHKS and CDR2 YYEKEE (reference sequence). V lost 3 bases and J 6 bases, leaving 12 bases between the germline ends. The CDR3 covers 14 residues. This chain's CDR3 is CASSSPGRAGELFF. The DNA for the CDR3 is TGTGCCAGCAGCTCTCCCGGGAGAGCCGGGGAGCTGTTTTTT.

This clonotype was counted a few times. V and J are TRBV7-2 and TRBJ1-2, with TRBD1 identical over 8 bases. This CDR3 comprises 16 residues. The V gene end was trimmed by 0 bases and the J gene end by 4 bases; junction bases not matched to a gene: 7. Germline assignment: CDR1 SGHTA and CDR2 FQGNSA. The CDR3 sequence: CASSLARGQGSYGYTF. CDR3 bases: TGTGCCAGCAGCTTAGCCAGAGGACAGGGAAGCTATGGCTACACCTTC.

This clonotype has only a few counts. The chain couples TRBV7-7 to TRBJ2-2, with D maybe TRBD2 (5 bases). CDR3 size: 15 residues. CDR1 and CDR2 from the germline V gene are SSHAT and FNYEAQ (reference sequence). V lost 5 bases and J lost 0, with 10 bases in between. The CDR3 DNA sequence: TGTGCCAGCAGCCCAGACTACTCGAACACCGGGGAGCTGTTTTTT. As protein: CASSPDYSNTGELFF.

This clonotype was detected ten times or more. The genes are TRBV5-1 and TRBJ1-2; 9 positions match TRBD1. The germline CDR1 and CDR2 sequences are SGHRS and YFSETQ. The CDR3 loop spans 13 amino acids. The ends lost 4 bases at V and 3 bases at J; junction bases unmatched: 1. DNA of the CDR3: TGCGCCAGCAGCCGACAGGGGGACTATGGCTACACCTTC. Protein sequence: CASSRQGDYGYTF.

This clonotype has a handful of counts. This chain connects TRBV9 to TRBJ2-1, with 7 positions matching TRBD1. Germline V gives CDR1 SGDLS, CDR2 YYNGEE. J gave up 0 bases and V 6 bases, and 6 bases lay outside the gene matches. The CDR3 length is 15 residues. CDR3 sequence (DNA): TGTGCCAGCACCGTGGGGACAGCCTCCTACAATGAGCAGTTCTTC. Amino acids: CASTVGTASYNEQFF.

The V and J genes are TRBV18 and TRBJ2-7; D remains ambiguous. The CDR3 runs to 13 residues. CDR1 and CDR2 (germline): KGHSH, LQKENI. Trimming removed 5 bases from V and 2 bases from J, with 10 bases in between. DNA for the CDR3: TGTGCCAGCTCAGCGAATCTAGCCTACGAGCAGTACTTC. It is translated as CASSANLAYEQYF.

The rearrangement links TRBV5-4 to TRBJ2-7; 9 bases line up with TRBD2. Looked up from germline, CDR1 is SGHNT and CDR2 is YYREEE (reference sequence). J was trimmed by 6 bases and V by 6 bases; bases with no gene match: 13. The CDR3 has 15 amino acids. This CDR3 is CASTGGPAGGPEQYF. As DNA, the CDR3 is TGTGCCAGCACCGGGGGGCCAGCGGGAGGTCCCGAGCAGTACTTC. Drawing the rest from reference TRBV5-4 and TRBJ2-7, the complete variable domain is ETGVTQSPTHLIKTRGQQVTLRCSSQSGHNTVSWYQQALGQGPQFIFQYYREEENGRGNFPPRFSGLQFPNYSSELNVNALELDDSALYLCASTGGPAGGPEQYFGPGTRLTVT.

This clonotype was detected only a few times. The chain is built from TRBV5-1 and TRBJ2-5, with D perhaps TRBD1 or TRBD2 (6 bases each). From germline, CDR1 is SGHRS and CDR2 YFSETQ. There are 16 residues in the CDR3. Trimming cost V 0 bases and J 5 bases, with 17 bases left between them. The CDR3, as DNA: TGCGCCAGCAGCTTGGCCGTTCCGGGGGCCCTGGAGACCCAGTACTTC. Protein sequence: CASSLAVPGALETQYF.

This clonotype has a handful of counts. The rearrangement uses TRBV7-3 and TRBJ1-1, with 7 bases aligning to TRBD1. CDR1 is SGHTA and CDR2 is FQGTGA in the germline V gene. The CDR3 length is 15 residues. After removal of 1 base from V and 4 bases from J, the junction contained 6 bases not matched to a gene. This CDR3 is CASSLKGGLLTEAFF. In DNA, the CDR3 is TGTGCCAGCAGCTTAAAAGGGGGCCTTCTCACTGAAGCTTTCTTT.

The V gene is TRBV5-1, the J gene TRBJ2-7; 9 nucleotides match TRBD1. After removal of 3 bases from V and 3 bases from J, the junction contained 4 bases not matched to a gene. The CDR3 length is 14 residues. Germline CDR1 and CDR2: SGHRS and YFSETQ. CDR3 bases: TGCGCCAGCAGCTGGCGACAGGGGGACTACGAGCAGTACTTC. Its protein product is CASSWRQGDYEQYF. The full variable domain, completed using reference TRBV5-1 and TRBJ2-7, is KAGVTQTPRYLIKTRGQQVTLSCSPISGHRSVSWYQQTPGQGLQFLFEYFSETQRNKGNFPGRFSGRQFSNSRSEMNVSTLELGDSALYLCASSWRQGDYEQYFGPGTRLTVT.

This chain connects TRBV9 to TRBJ2-1, with D perhaps matching TRBD2 (5 bases). The V gene lost 0 bases and the J gene lost 0 bases, with 16 bases spanning the gap. This CDR3 contains 18 residues. CDR1 and CDR2 (germline): SGDLS, YYNGEE. CDR3 residues: CASSVASRLRCSYNEQFF. The CDR3 DNA sequence: TGTGCCAGCAGCGTAGCTTCGAGACTAAGATGCTCCTACAATGAGCAGTTCTTC.

This clonotype was counted a few times. The chain combines TRBV12-3 or TRBV12-4 with TRBJ2-5; tentatively, D is TRBD2 (6 bases). The CDR3 is 17 residues long. Deletions cut 0 bases from V and 9 bases from J, with 23 bases between. Here the CDR3 reads CASSLALDWRAQSAQYF. The CDR3 DNA follows: TGTGCCAGCAGTTTAGCGCTAGACTGGAGGGCCCAATCGGCCCAGTACTTC.

The sample holds a few counts of this clonotype. The chain carries TRBV4-1 and TRBJ2-2, with D unresolved. Germline V lookup: CDR1 MGHRA, CDR2 YSYEKL. The CDR3 is made up of 14 amino acids. V was cut by 4 bases and J by 8 bases, with 14 bases left in between. CDR3 in amino acids: CASSPQSGSGELFF. CDR3 bases: TGCGCCAGCAGCCCTCAAAGTGGCTCTGGGGAGCTGTTTTTT.

This clonotype was seen a handful of times. The chain employs TRBV10-3 and TRBJ2-5; no definite D call. Germline CDR1 and CDR2: ENHRY and SYGVKD. The V and J ends lost 6 bases and 5 bases respectively, with 10 bases between them. The CDR3 is made up of 12 amino acids. CDR3 region: CAIRTVGETQYF. Written as DNA, the CDR3 is TGTGCCATCAGGACGGTGGGTGAGACCCAGTACTTC.

The V and J genes are TRBV5-1 and TRBJ2-7; tentative D call: TRBD2 (6 bases). CDR1 SGHRS and CDR2 YFSETQ come from the germline V gene. Trimming removed 2 bases from V and 4 bases from J, with 13 bases in between. The CDR3 contains 14 residues. The CDR3 sequence: CASSLTGSRYEQYF. CDR3 nucleotide sequence: TGCGCCAGCAGCTTAACCGGGAGCCGTTACGAGCAGTACTTC.

This clonotype was seen more than once but under ten times. V gene TRBV20-1 combines with J gene TRBJ2-1, with no clear D. The CDR3 consists of 12 residues. The germline gives CDR1 DFQATT, CDR2 SNEGSKA (reference sequence). V was pared by 5 bases and J by 0 bases, with 5 bases between. The CDR3 sequence: CSAWDSYNEQFF. CDR3 coding DNA: TGCAGTGCTTGGGACTCCTACAATGAGCAGTTCTTC.

The chain joins TRBV15 to TRBJ2-1; D may be TRBD1 (5 bases). Between the trimmed V and J ends, which lost 3 bases and 9 bases, there was a span of 12 bases. The length of the CDR3 is 13 residues. Germline values: CDR1 LNHNV, CDR2 YYDKDF (reference sequence). The CDR3 nucleotides are TGTGCCACCAGCAGCCCCAGGGTGCGTGAGCAGTTCTTC. As protein: CATSSPRVREQFF.